This TCR beta chain comes out of a study of blood T cell repertoires in COVID-19. Across the whole study: Samples came from the United States, Italy and Spain, spanning acute and convalescent COVID-19. PBMCs, B-cell-depleted T cells, or T cells were the source of the cDNA or gDNA that made up the material.

This CDR3 comprises 12 residues. Germline V CDR1 and CDR2: MNHEY, SVGEGT. The V and J ends lost 4 bases and 4 bases respectively, with 8 bases between them. As originally analysed: Estimates of nucleated cell counts were drawn from the amplification of reference gene primers. Profiled with immunoSEQ multiplex PCR; TCRdb holds only in-frame clones, not every one. That table is the source of V, J and clone size, and D and trimming were worked out from the DNA. The profile shows roughly 250,000 clones, about 85% of them singletons. Followed over time, Seattle patients had been enrolled while infection was active.

The V gene is TRBV6-2 or TRBV6-3, the J gene TRBJ2-7; D call uncertain. Sequenced input: peripheral blood. The receptor was derived from a human donor with COVID-19, enrolled during active disease. The donor label of this sample is uncertain. In nucleotides, the CDR3 is TGTGCCAGCAGTTCTGGAGCTTACGAGCAGTACTTC. This sequence encodes CASSSGAYEQYF.